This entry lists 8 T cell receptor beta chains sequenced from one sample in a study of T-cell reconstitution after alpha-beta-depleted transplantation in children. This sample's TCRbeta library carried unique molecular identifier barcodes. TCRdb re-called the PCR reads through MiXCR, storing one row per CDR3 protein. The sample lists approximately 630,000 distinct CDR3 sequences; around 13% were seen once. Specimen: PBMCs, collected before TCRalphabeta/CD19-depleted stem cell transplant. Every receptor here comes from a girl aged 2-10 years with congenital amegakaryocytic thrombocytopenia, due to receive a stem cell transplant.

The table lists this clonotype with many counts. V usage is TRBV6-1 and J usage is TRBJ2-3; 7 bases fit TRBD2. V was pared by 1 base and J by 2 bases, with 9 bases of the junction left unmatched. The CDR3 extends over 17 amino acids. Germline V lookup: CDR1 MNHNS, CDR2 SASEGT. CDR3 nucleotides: TGTGCCAGCAGTGAAGGTTGGGTAGCGGGCCTCACAGATACGCAGTATTTT. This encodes CASSEGWVAGLTDTQYF.

In DNA form, the CDR3 reads TGCAGCCAGGGAGGCGGGAGGCGTCCCTACGAGCAGTACTTC. Amino acids: CSQGGGRRPYEQYF. V gene TRBV20-1 combines with J gene TRBJ2-7; 8 bases match TRBD2. This CDR3 is 14 amino acids long. The germline gives CDR1 DFQATT, CDR2 SNEGSKA (reference sequence).

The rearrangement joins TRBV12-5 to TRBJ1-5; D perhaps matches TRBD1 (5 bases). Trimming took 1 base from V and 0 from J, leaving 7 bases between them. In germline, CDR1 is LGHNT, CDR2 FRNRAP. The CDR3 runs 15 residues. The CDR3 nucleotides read TGTGCTAGTGGTTTGGGACAGTATAGCAATCAGCCCCAGCATTTT. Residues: CASGLGQYSNQPQHF.

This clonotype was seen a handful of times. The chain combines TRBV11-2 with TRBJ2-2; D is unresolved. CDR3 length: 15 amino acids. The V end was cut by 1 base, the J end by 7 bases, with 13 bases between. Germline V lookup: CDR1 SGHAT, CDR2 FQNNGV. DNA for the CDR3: TGTGCCAGCAGCTTAGCGGGTAGCATAGGCGGGGAGCTGTTTTTT. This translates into CASSLAGSIGGELFF.

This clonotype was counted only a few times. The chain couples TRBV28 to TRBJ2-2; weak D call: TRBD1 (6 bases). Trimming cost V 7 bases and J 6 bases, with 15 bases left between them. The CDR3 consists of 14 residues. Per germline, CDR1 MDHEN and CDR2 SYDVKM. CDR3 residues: CASTQGGRAGELFF. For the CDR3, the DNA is TGTGCCAGCACACAGGGCGGTCGCGCCGGGGAGCTGTTTTTT.

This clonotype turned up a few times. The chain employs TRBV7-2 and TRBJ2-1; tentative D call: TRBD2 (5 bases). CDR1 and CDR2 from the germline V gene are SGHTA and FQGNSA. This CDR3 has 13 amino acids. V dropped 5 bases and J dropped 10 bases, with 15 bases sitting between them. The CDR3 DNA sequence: TGTGCCAGCAGCCACACCTACCGGGAAGAGCAGTTCTTC. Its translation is CASSHTYREEQFF.

The CDR3 region is CAWSARTGPSYEQYF. DNA of the CDR3: TGTGCCTGGAGTGCCCGGACAGGGCCCTCCTACGAGCAGTACTTC. The chain recombines TRBV30 with TRBJ2-7; 8 bases are a match to TRBD1. Germline assignment: CDR1 GTSNPN and CDR2 SVGIG (reference sequence). With V trimmed by 1 base and J by 0 bases, 5 bases remained unmatched. CDR3 length: 15 residues.

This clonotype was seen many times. This CDR3 is CSAAPARGREVGSQPQHF. DNA of the CDR3: TGCAGTGCCGCCCCTGCCAGGGGGCGCGAGGTTGGTTCTCAGCCCCAGCATTTT. V is TRBV20-1 and J is TRBJ1-5; 8 positions match TRBD1. CDR1 and CDR2 (germline): DFQATT, SNEGSKA (reference sequence). Losses at the gene ends were 6 bases for V and 6 bases for J; bases not matched to a gene: 22. This CDR3 spans 18 amino acids.